These 29 T cell receptor beta chains share one sample of origin, sequenced in a study of T cell repertoires in cytomegalovirus infection. Antigens of these TCRs are unknown. TCRdb fed the reads into MiXCR, producing one record per CDR3 protein. The repertoire holds nearly 70,000 distinct CDR3 sequences, with approximately 22% as singletons. The sample taken for sequencing was PBMCs, sequenced either directly or after in vitro stimulation (not recorded which). All receptors come from a human donor in good health (CMV status not recorded). Some clones in this sample may be carry-over from other donors' samples.

This clonotype was seen many times. This rearrangement joins TRBV7-2 to TRBJ1-2, with unresolved D. V lost 5 bases and J 7 bases, leaving 20 bases between the germline ends. There are 15 residues in the CDR3. Germline loops: CDR1 SGHTA, CDR2 FQGNSA. CDR3 sequence reads: CASSPQISGSSGYTF. The CDR3 DNA reads as TGTGCCAGCAGCCCTCAAATATCGGGGAGCAGTGGCTACACCTTC.

This clonotype came up many times. This chain links TRBV11-2 with TRBJ1-2; TRBD1 matches at 8 bases. CDR1 is SGHAT and CDR2 is FQNNGV in the germline V gene. Unmatched junction bases numbered 4, after V lost 5 bases and J lost 2 bases. The CDR3 runs to 14 residues. The CDR3 spells CASSPGQGNYGYTF. The CDR3 DNA sequence: TGTGCCAGCAGCCCCGGACAGGGAAACTATGGCTACACCTTC.

CDR3 sequence: CASSEAPGLGNTIYF. The CDR3 DNA reads as TGTGCCAGCAGTGAAGCTCCCGGGCTTGGAAACACCATATATTTT. V and J are TRBV6-1 and TRBJ1-3; no clear D. Germline values: CDR1 MNHNS, CDR2 SASEGT. There are 15 residues in the CDR3. Trimming stripped 0 bases from V and 3 bases from J, with 9 bases between.

This clonotype was seen once. The chain recombines TRBV6-5 with TRBJ1-1; D possibly corresponds to TRBD1 (5 bases). V dropped 4 bases and J dropped 4 bases, with 13 bases sitting between them. The germline V gene encodes CDR1 MNHEY and CDR2 SVGAGI. This CDR3 has 14 amino acids. Written as DNA, the CDR3 is TGTGCCAGCAGTTCTGCTGGGGCCGGCACTGAAGCTTTCTTT. It codes for CASSSAGAGTEAFF.

This clonotype was detected only a few times. The chain couples TRBV19 to TRBJ1-4; D ambiguous. V shed 5 bases and J shed 3 bases, with 10 bases lying between them. CDR1 and CDR2 (germline): LNHDA, SQIVND (reference sequence). The CDR3 loop spans 14 amino acids. The CDR3 DNA reads as TGTGCCAGTAGTTTACAGCTCTCTAATGAAAAACTGTTTTTT. This sequence encodes CASSLQLSNEKLFF.

The chain recombines TRBV19 with TRBJ2-3; TRBD2 agrees at 15 bases. Unmatched junction bases numbered 17, after V lost 5 bases and J lost 2 bases. Germline V CDR1 and CDR2: LNHDA, SQIVND (reference sequence). The CDR3 has 21 amino acids. For the CDR3, the DNA is TGTGCCAGTAGTTCGTCCGGGACTAGCGGGAGGAACGTTCCCCTCACAGATACGCAGTATTTT. Its translation is CASSSSGTSGRNVPLTDTQYF.

The chain links TRBV27 to TRBJ2-3, with 8 nucleotides matching TRBD2. CDR1 and CDR2 from the germline V gene are MNHEY and SMNVEV (reference sequence). Trimming took 5 bases from V and 2 from J; bases not matched to a gene: 6. The CDR3 is 15 amino acids. The CDR3 reads CASSTAGAPTDTQYF. CDR3 sequence (DNA): TGTGCCAGCAGTACAGCGGGAGCCCCCACAGATACGCAGTATTTT.

This clonotype was observed many times. The CDR3 DNA reads as TGTGCCAGCCGGGACAGGAGATACTCTGGGGCCAACGTCCTGACTTTC. This sequence encodes CASRDRRYSGANVLTF. The chain couples TRBV12-3 or TRBV12-4 to TRBJ2-6; 8 positions agree with TRBD1. The length of the CDR3 is 16 residues. J was trimmed by 0 bases and V by 8 bases; bases with no gene match: 6.

V is TRBV5-4 and J is TRBJ2-2, with 10 bases lining up with TRBD1. CDR1 SGHNT and CDR2 YYREEE come from the germline V gene (reference sequence). The CDR3 loop spans 15 amino acids. Trimming cost V 4 bases and J 7 bases; bases outside gene matches: 7. CDR3 protein: CASSKDRGDGGELFF. Written as DNA, the CDR3 is TGTGCCAGCAGCAAGGACAGGGGGGACGGCGGGGAGCTGTTTTTT.

Concerning this clonotype itself: This may arise from a read error, as a much more abundant clone is one base away. This sequence joins TRBV7-8 and TRBJ1-1, with TRBD1 as a possible D gene (6 bases). CDR3 length: 15 residues. The germline V gene has CDR1 SGHVS and CDR2 FQNEAQ. In DNA form, the CDR3 reads TGTGTCAGCAGCTTAGCTCGGGGGGGCGTCACTGAAGCTTTCTTT. Translation gives CVSSLARGGVTEAFF.

The chain joins TRBV11-2 to TRBJ2-7, with TRBD2 as a possible D gene (6 bases). The V gene lost 5 bases and the J gene lost 4 bases, with 18 bases spanning the gap. The CDR3 sequence is 15 residues long. Germline CDR1 reads SGHAT; CDR2 reads FQNNGV. The DNA for the CDR3 is TGTGCCAGCAGCCAGGATCCGGGACTGGGATACGAGCAGTACTTC. Translated, it gives CASSQDPGLGYEQYF.

The chain uses TRBV7-2 and TRBJ1-1; 8 positions agree with TRBD1. The CDR3 loop spans 13 amino acids. CDR1 SGHTA and CDR2 FQGNSA come from the germline V gene. With 8 bases clipped from V and 1 base from J, the junction kept 3 bases outside the gene matches. DNA of the CDR3: TGTGCCAGCGAACAGGGGGGGAACACTGAAGCTTTCTTT. The encoded protein is CASEQGGNTEAFF.

This sequence joins TRBV20-1 and TRBJ2-5, with D possibly called TRBD1 or TRBD2 (5 bases each). V gave up 6 bases and J gave up 3 bases, with 14 bases separating them. Germline V lookup: CDR1 DFQATT, CDR2 SNEGSKA (reference sequence). This CDR3 has 13 amino acids. The CDR3 sequence: CSAPGAGKETQYF. The CDR3 region has the DNA TGCAGTGCCCCCGGGGCAGGGAAAGAGACCCAGTACTTC.

There are a few counts of this clonotype. The chain is built from TRBV27 and TRBJ2-2; D possibly corresponds to TRBD2 (5 bases). From germline, CDR1 is MNHEY and CDR2 SMNVEV (reference sequence). The length of the CDR3 is 16 residues. V lost 2 bases and J lost 2, with 12 bases in between. In DNA, the CDR3 is TGTGCCAGCAGTTTAATTTCTAGCCGTAACACCGGGGAGCTGTTTTTT. Amino acids: CASSLISSRNTGELFF.

The chain has TRBV7-2 and TRBJ1-1, with a weak D call TRBD1 (5 bases). The CDR3 covers 14 residues. Germline V gene lookup returns CDR1 SGHTA and CDR2 FQGNSA. V dropped 3 bases and J dropped 5 bases, with 13 bases sitting between them. As DNA, the CDR3 is TGTGCCAGCAGCTTCGGGCAGGGTAGAACTGAAGCTTTCTTT. Protein product: CASSFGQGRTEAFF.

The chain links TRBV6-2 or TRBV6-3 to TRBJ2-7, with a tentative D call TRBD1 (5 bases). This CDR3 contains 13 residues. Per germline, CDR1 MNHEY and CDR2 SVGEGT. Trimming stripped 4 bases from V and 3 bases from J, with 10 bases between. The CDR3 nucleotides are TGTGCCAGCAGTTCCCGACAGATCTACGAGCAGTACTTC. It codes for CASSSRQIYEQYF.

The chain is built from TRBV29-1 and TRBJ2-6; D may match TRBD1 or TRBD2 (7 bases each). V lost 3 bases and J 0 bases, leaving 21 bases between the germline ends. Germline V gives CDR1 SQVTM, CDR2 ANQGSEA. The CDR3 has 19 residues. The CDR3 nucleotides are TGCAGCGTTGAGGAGCGGGACAGCGAATTTTTCTCTGGGGCCAACGTCCTGACTTTC. Translated: CSVEERDSEFFSGANVLTF.

This clonotype appeared many times. This sequence joins TRBV11-2 and TRBJ2-1, with 10 bases aligning to TRBD2. This CDR3 has 15 amino acids. Trimming took 5 bases from V and 4 from J; bases not matched to a gene: 5. CDR1 and CDR2 from the germline V gene are SGHAT and FQNNGV. Written as DNA, the CDR3 is TGTGCCAGCAGCCCCGGACTAGCGGTATACAATGAGCAGTTCTTC. Its translation: CASSPGLAVYNEQFF.

This clonotype was seen repeatedly, ten times or more. The chain carries TRBV7-2 and TRBJ1-2, with D possibly being TRBD1 (6 bases). Looked up from germline, CDR1 is SGHTA and CDR2 is FQGNSA. The CDR3 sequence is 16 residues long. With 2 bases removed from V and 3 bases from J, the gap between germline ends came to 16 bases. The CDR3: CASSLFGQGRDYGYTF. CDR3 DNA: TGTGCCAGCAGCTTATTCGGGCAGGGGAGAGACTATGGCTACACCTTC.

The table lists this clonotype with a few counts. The chain joins TRBV6-1 to TRBJ2-7; 9 positions agree with TRBD1. CDR3 length: 15 residues. Trimming removed 0 bases from V and 6 bases from J; junction bases left unmatched: 6. Germline assignment: CDR1 MNHNS and CDR2 SASEGT. The CDR3 DNA is TGTGCCAGCAGTGAAGCCGGGACAGGGCGTCTCGAGCAGTACGTC. Its translation: CASSEAGTGRLEQYV.

Only a few counts were recorded for this clonotype. The genes are TRBV5-4 and TRBJ2-1, with 7 bases matching TRBD2. CDR1 SGHNT and CDR2 YYREEE come from the germline V gene (reference sequence). The CDR3 is made up of 16 amino acids. The V and J ends lost 0 bases and 12 bases, in that order; junction bases with no gene match: 15. The CDR3 DNA reads TGTGCCAGCAGCTTGGCCGCGGTAGCGGGCTCTTCTTTGCAGTTCTTC. This encodes CASSLAAVAGSSLQFF.

This chain connects TRBV12-3 or TRBV12-4 to TRBJ2-7; TRBD1 agrees at 10 bases. The CDR3 runs 14 residues. V lost 6 bases, J lost 4 bases, and 6 bases stayed unmatched. The CDR3 protein is CASSPGTGVYEQYF. CDR3 nucleotides: TGTGCCAGCAGCCCCGGGACAGGGGTATACGAGCAGTACTTC.

This clonotype has more than one count but fewer than ten. J is TRBJ1-1 and V is TRBV4-2; the D gene is possibly TRBD1 (6 bases). Between the trimmed V and J ends, which lost 4 bases and 1 base, there was a span of 10 bases. Germline V gene lookup returns CDR1 LGHNA and CDR2 YNFKEQ. CDR3 size: 14 residues. This CDR3 is CASSLQGGNTEAFF. The CDR3 nucleotides read TGTGCCAGCAGCCTACAGGGAGGGAACACTGAAGCTTTCTTT.

This clonotype appeared a few times. This may be a read error, as it is one base from a much larger clone. CDR3 DNA: TGTGCCAGCAGCTTGGGGGGCTCTGGAAACACCATATATTTT. Translated: CASSLGGSGNTIYF. The V and J genes are TRBV5-4 and TRBJ1-3; the D is unclear. V was cut by 0 bases and J by 0 bases, with 4 bases left in between. The germline V gene has CDR1 SGHNT and CDR2 YYREEE (reference sequence). The CDR3 is made up of 14 amino acids.

The J gene is TRBJ2-5, the V gene TRBV14, with D uncertain. The CDR3 loop spans 14 amino acids. Trimming removed 0 bases from V and 8 bases from J, with 13 bases in between. Germline V gene lookup returns CDR1 SGHDN and CDR2 FVKESK. CDR3 bases: TGTGCCAGCAGCCAAGATCTGGGCATAGAAACCCAGTACTTC. Residues: CASSQDLGIETQYF.

A few counts support this clonotype. This chain links TRBV7-8 with TRBJ2-7; no firm D call. The CDR3 consists of 12 residues. V lost 4 bases and J 7 bases, leaving 11 bases between the germline ends. In germline, CDR1 is SGHVS, CDR2 FQNEAQ. The CDR3, as DNA: TGTGCCAGCAGCTCTGATGGTCGGGAGCAGTACGTC. Translation gives CASSSDGREQYV.

The chain carries TRBV2 and TRBJ2-1, with 8 bases matching TRBD2. Germline loops: CDR1 SNHLY, CDR2 FYNNEI. Losses at the gene ends were 2 bases for V and 8 bases for J; bases not matched to a gene: 11. The CDR3 runs to 16 residues. The CDR3 protein is CASSELREGWYYEQFF. CDR3 sequence (DNA): TGTGCCAGCAGTGAATTACGGGAGGGCTGGTATTATGAGCAGTTCTTC.

The rearrangement uses TRBV5-1 and TRBJ2-1, with D unresolved. The ends were cut back, 1 base at V and 2 bases at J, with 10 bases in the middle. CDR1 is SGHRS and CDR2 is YFSETQ in the germline V gene. The CDR3 consists of 15 residues. The CDR3 is CASSLRSETYNEQFF. In DNA form, the CDR3 reads TGCGCCAGCAGCTTGAGGTCGGAGACCTACAATGAGCAGTTCTTC.

The chain joins TRBV7-9 to TRBJ2-7; 12 bases are a match to TRBD2. This CDR3 comprises 16 residues. Germline-derived CDR1 and CDR2 are SEHNR and FQNEAQ (reference sequence). J gave up 3 bases and V 5 bases, and 8 bases lay outside the gene matches. The CDR3 reads CASSQILAGGIYEQYF. CDR3 bases: TGTGCCAGCAGCCAAATCCTAGCGGGAGGGATCTACGAGCAGTACTTC.